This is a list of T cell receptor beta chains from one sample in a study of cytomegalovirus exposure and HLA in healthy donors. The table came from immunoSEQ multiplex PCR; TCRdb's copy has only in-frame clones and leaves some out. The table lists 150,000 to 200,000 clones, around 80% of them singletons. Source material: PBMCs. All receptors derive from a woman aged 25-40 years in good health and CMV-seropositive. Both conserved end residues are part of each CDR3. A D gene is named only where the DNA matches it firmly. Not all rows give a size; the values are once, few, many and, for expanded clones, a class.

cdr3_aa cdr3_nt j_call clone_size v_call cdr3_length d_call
CASSLWGGAYEQYF TGTGCCAGCAGTTTATGGGGGGGGGCCTACGAGCAGTACTTC TRBJ2-7 NA TRBV27 14 TRBD2
CASSLGQSNTEAFF TGTGCCAGCAGTTTGGGACAGTCCAACACTGAAGCTTTCTTT TRBJ1-1 NA TRBV27 14 TRBD1
CASSLGGLVTDEQYF TGTGCCAGCAGCTTAGGCGGACTAGTGACGGACGAGCAGTACTTC TRBJ2-7 NA TRBV7-9 15 TRBD2
CASSSTGGVYEQYF TGCGCCAGCAGCTCTACAGGGGGAGTGTACGAGCAGTACTTC TRBJ2-7 NA TRBV5-1 14 TRBD1
CASRTDRRSSGNTIYF TGTGCCAGCAGGACAGATAGACGGAGCTCTGGAAACACCATATATTTT TRBJ1-3 NA TRBV2 16 NA
CASMGTEAEKLFF TGTGCCAGCATGGGGACAGAAGCTGAAAAACTGTTTTTT TRBJ1-4 NA TRBV2 13 TRBD1
CASSSIPGQGLGTEAFF TGCGCCAGCAGCTCCATACCGGGACAGGGTTTGGGCACTGAAGCTTTCTTT TRBJ1-1 NA TRBV5-1 17 TRBD1
CASSWIQGQETQYF TGCGCCAGCAGCTGGATACAGGGGCAAGAGACCCAGTACTTC TRBJ2-5 NA TRBV5-1 14 TRBD1
CASSFQPSTGVNYGYTF TGTGCCAGCAGCTTCCAACCCTCGACAGGGGTGAACTATGGCTACACCTTC TRBJ1-2 NA TRBV7-9 17 TRBD1
CASTLAGVEYNEQFF TGCGCCAGCACCCTAGCGGGGGTGGAATACAATGAGCAGTTCTTC TRBJ2-1 once TRBV5-1 15 TRBD2
CASSPGLTSRENYEQYF TGTGCCAGCAGCCCTGGACTAACCTCAAGGGAAAACTACGAGCAGTACTTC TRBJ2-7 NA TRBV7-9 17 NA
CASSQNRVGGYTF TGTGCCAGTAGCCAAAACAGGGTTGGCGGCTACACCTTC TRBJ1-2 few TRBV19 13 NA
CASSQDTGSSGANVLTF TGCGCCAGCAGCCAAGACACGGGGAGCTCTGGGGCCAACGTCCTGACTTTC TRBJ2-6 NA TRBV5-1 17 NA
CASSPGTSSPNTQYF TGCGCCAGCAGCCCCGGGACTAGCAGCCCGAATACGCAGTATTTT TRBJ2-3 NA TRBV5-1 15 TRBD2
CASSLLFRGRGTQYF TGCGCCAGCAGCTTGTTGTTCAGGGGGCGTGGAACGCAGTATTTT TRBJ2-3 NA TRBV5-1 15 TRBD1
CASSLVSRQQFF TGTGCCAGCAGCTTAGTGTCTAGACAGCAGTTCTTC TRBJ2-1 NA TRBV7-9 12 NA
CAGGDCLMNGYTF TGTGCCGGAGGGGACTGCTTGATGAATGGCTACACCTTC TRBJ1-2 few TRBV7-6 13 NA
CSVEDRDREYEQYF TGCAGCGTTGAAGATAGGGACAGGGAATACGAGCAGTACTTC TRBJ2-7 NA TRBV29-1 14 TRBD1
CASSQDRAIGEQYF TGCGCCAGCAGCCAGGACAGGGCAATAGGCGAGCAGTACTTC TRBJ2-7 NA TRBV4-3 14 TRBD1
CASSRDLASSYNEQFF TGCGCCAGCAGCCGAGATCTAGCGTCTTCCTACAATGAGCAGTTCTTC TRBJ2-1 NA TRBV5-1 16 NA
CASSEAGGGNYGYTF TGTGCCAGCAGTGAAGCGGGCGGGGGCAATTATGGCTACACCTTC TRBJ1-2 NA TRBV6-1 15 NA
CASSQDQALVEGYTF TGCGCCAGCAGCCAAGATCAGGCATTGGTAGAGGGCTACACCTTC TRBJ1-2 few TRBV4-3 15 NA
CASSYGTGDVGQFF TGTGCCAGCAGTTACGGGACAGGGGATGTCGGGCAGTTCTTC TRBJ2-1 NA TRBV6-6 14 TRBD1
CASSFWTLNTEAFF TGTGCCAGCAGCTTTTGGACACTGAACACTGAAGCTTTCTTT TRBJ1-1 NA TRBV5-5 14 NA
CASSRRFGTEAFF TGTGCCAGCAGCCGGAGGTTTGGCACTGAAGCTTTCTTT TRBJ1-1 NA TRBV9 13 NA
CASRPGGGGYNEQFF TGTGCCAGCAGACCGGGGGGCGGCGGCTACAATGAGCAGTTCTTC TRBJ2-1 NA TRBV7-2 15 NA
CASSPVTDEELFF TGTGCCAGCTCACCGGTGACAGATGAAGAACTGTTTTTT TRBJ1-4 NA TRBV18 13 NA
CASSRGPGAANTGELFF TGTGCCAGCAGCCGTGGGCCAGGGGCAGCGAACACCGGGGAGCTGTTTTTT TRBJ2-2 NA TRBV9 17 NA
CASSLGLRSGQGPDTQYF TGTGCCAGCAGTTTGGGGTTGCGGAGTGGACAGGGCCCAGATACGCAGTATTTT TRBJ2-3 NA TRBV27 18 TRBD1
CASSLRQIANQPQHF TGTGCCAGCAGCCTGAGACAGATAGCAAATCAGCCCCAGCATTTT TRBJ1-5 NA TRBV5-6 15 NA
CASSPSPAGELFF TGTGCCAGCTCACCGTCCCCGGCCGGGGAGCTGTTTTTT TRBJ2-2 few TRBV18 13 NA
CASSVQRTSGVTGELFF TGTGCCAGCAGCGTCCAACGGACTAGCGGGGTCACCGGGGAGCTGTTTTTT TRBJ2-2 NA TRBV9 17 TRBD2
CASSASGSTDTQYF TGTGCCAGCAGCGCTAGCGGGAGCACAGATACGCAGTATTTT TRBJ2-3 NA TRBV9 14 TRBD2